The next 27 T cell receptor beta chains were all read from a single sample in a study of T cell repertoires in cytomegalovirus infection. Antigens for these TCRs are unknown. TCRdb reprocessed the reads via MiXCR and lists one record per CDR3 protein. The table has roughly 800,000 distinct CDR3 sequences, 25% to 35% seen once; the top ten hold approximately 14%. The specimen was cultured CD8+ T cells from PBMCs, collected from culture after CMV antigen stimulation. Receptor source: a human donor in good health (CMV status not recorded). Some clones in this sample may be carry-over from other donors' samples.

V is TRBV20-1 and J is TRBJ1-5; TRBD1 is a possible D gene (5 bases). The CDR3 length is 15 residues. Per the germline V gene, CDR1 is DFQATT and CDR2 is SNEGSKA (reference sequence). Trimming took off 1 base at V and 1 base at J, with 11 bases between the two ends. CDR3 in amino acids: CSARVPGDSNQPQHF. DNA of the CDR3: TGCAGTGCTAGAGTCCCTGGGGACAGCAATCAGCCCCAGCATTTT.

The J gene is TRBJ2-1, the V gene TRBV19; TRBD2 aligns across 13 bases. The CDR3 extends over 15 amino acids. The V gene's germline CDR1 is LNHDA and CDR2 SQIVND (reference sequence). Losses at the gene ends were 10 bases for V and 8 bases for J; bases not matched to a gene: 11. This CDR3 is CATSPGLAGWDEQFF. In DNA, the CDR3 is TGTGCCACCTCCCCGGGACTAGCGGGGTGGGATGAGCAGTTCTTC.

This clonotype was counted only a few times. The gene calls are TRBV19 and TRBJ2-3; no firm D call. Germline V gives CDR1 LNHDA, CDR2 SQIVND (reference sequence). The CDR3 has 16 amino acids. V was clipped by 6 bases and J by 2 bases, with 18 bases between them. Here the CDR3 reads CASSPRNFLYTDTQYF. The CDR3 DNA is TGTGCCAGTAGCCCACGAAACTTCTTATACACAGATACGCAGTATTTT.

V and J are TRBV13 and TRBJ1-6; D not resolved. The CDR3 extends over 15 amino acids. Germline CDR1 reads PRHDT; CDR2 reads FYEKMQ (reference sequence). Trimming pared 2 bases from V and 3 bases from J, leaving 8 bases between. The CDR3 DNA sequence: TGTGCCAGCAGCTTATCAGCGTTCTATAATTCACCCCTCCACTTT. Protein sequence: CASSLSAFYNSPLHF.

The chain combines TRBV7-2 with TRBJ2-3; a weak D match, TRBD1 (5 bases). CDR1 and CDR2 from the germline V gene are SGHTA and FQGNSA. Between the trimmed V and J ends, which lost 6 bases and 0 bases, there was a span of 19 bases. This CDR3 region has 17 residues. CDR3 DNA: TGTGCCAGCAGTCAGTTCCAGGGAATCGGGAGCACAGATACGCAGTATTTT. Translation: CASSQFQGIGSTDTQYF. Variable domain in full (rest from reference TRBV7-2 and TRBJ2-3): GAGVSQSPSNKVTEKGKDVELRCDPISGHTALYWYRQSLGQGLEFLIYFQGNSAPDKSGLPSDRFSAERTGGSVSTLTIQRTQQEDSAVYLCASSQFQGIGSTDTQYFGPGTRLTVL.

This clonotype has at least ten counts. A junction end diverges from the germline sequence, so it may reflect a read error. CDR3 amino acids: CASSLTLAIADTQYF. CDR3 bases: TGTGCTAGCAGCTTAACGCTAGCTATCGCAGATACGCAGTATTTT. The chain carries TRBV7-7 and TRBJ2-3, with D possibly TRBD2 on 5 matching bases. CDR1 and CDR2 from the germline V gene are SSHAT and FNYEAQ (reference sequence). This CDR3 is 15 amino acids long.

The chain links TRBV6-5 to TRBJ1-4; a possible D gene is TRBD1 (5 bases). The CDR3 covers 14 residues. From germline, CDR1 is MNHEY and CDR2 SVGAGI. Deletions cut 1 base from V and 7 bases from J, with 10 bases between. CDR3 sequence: CASSYLGLGEKLFF. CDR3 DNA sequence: TGTGCCAGCAGTTACTTGGGGCTCGGTGAAAAACTGTTTTTT.

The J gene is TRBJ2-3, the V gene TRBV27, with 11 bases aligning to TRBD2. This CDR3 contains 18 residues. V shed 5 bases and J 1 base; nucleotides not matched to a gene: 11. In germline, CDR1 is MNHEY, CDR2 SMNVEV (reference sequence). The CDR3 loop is CASSQLAGAISGTDTQYF. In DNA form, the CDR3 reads TGTGCCAGCAGTCAACTAGCGGGGGCCATTAGTGGCACAGATACGCAGTATTTT.

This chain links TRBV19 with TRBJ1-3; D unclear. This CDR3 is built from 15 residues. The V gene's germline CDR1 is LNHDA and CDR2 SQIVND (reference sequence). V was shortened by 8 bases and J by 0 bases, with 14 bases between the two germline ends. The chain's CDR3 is CASGDDGFSGNTIYF. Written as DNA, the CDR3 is TGTGCCAGTGGGGATGACGGGTTCTCTGGAAACACCATATATTTT.

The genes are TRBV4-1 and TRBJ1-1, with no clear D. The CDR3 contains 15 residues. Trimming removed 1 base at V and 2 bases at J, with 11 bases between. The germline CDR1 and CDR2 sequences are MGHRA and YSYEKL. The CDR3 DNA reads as TGCGCCAGCAGCCAAGTCCGGCAGATTAACACTGAAGCTTTCTTT. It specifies CASSQVRQINTEAFF.

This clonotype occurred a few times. This chain's CDR3 is CSARYRAGRVGNQPQHF. The CDR3 DNA sequence: TGCAGTGCTAGATACAGGGCAGGTCGAGTGGGCAATCAGCCCCAGCATTTT. This chain connects TRBV20-1 to TRBJ1-5; the D gene is possibly TRBD1 (6 bases). The CDR3 totals 17 residues. Germline CDR1 reads DFQATT; CDR2 reads SNEGSKA (reference sequence). Deletions cut 2 bases from V and 2 bases from J, with 19 bases between.

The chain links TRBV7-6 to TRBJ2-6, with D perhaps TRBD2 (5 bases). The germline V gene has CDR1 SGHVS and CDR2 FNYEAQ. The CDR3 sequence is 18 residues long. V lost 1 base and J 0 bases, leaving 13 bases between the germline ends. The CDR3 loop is CASSLVQRIRSGANVLTF. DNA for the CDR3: TGTGCCAGCAGCTTAGTACAGCGGATTCGCTCTGGGGCCAACGTCCTGACTTTC. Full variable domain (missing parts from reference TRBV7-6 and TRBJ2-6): GAGVSQSPRYKVTKRGQDVALRCDPISGHVSLYWYRQALGQGPEFLTYFNYEAQQDKSGLPNDRFSAERPEGSISTLTIQRTEQRDSAMYRCASSLVQRIRSGANVLTFGAGSRLTVL.

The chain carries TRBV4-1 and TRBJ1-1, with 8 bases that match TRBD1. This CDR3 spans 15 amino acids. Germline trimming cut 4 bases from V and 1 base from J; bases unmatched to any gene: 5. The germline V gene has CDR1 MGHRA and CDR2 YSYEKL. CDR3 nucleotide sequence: TGCGCCAGCAGCCTGAACAGGGGGGAGAACACTGAAGCTTTCTTT. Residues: CASSLNRGENTEAFF.

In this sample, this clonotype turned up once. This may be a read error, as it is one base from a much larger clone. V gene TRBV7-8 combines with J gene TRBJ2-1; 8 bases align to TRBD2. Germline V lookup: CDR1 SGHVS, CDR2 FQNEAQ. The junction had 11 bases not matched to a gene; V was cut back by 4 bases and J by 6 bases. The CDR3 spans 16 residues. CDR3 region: CASSYPGGGNPNEQFF. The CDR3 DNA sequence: TGTGCCAGCAGCTACCCCGGGGGGGGGAACCCCAATGAGCAGTTCTTC.

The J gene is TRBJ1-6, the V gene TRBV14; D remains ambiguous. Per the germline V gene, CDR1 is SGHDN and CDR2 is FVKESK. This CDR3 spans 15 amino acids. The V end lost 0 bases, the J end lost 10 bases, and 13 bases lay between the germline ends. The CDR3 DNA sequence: TGTGCCAGCAGCCAAGATTGGTCGGTGAGGTCACCCCTCCACTTT. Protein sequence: CASSQDWSVRSPLHF.

CDR3 loop: CASSLAGLGTDTQYF. In DNA, the CDR3 is TGTGCCAGCAGCTTAGCCGGGTTGGGGACAGATACGCAGTATTTT. This sequence joins TRBV7-6 and TRBJ2-3; no firm D call. The V end was cut by 0 bases, the J end by 3 bases, with 10 bases between. The CDR3 is made up of 15 amino acids. Germline-derived CDR1 and CDR2 are SGHVS and FNYEAQ.

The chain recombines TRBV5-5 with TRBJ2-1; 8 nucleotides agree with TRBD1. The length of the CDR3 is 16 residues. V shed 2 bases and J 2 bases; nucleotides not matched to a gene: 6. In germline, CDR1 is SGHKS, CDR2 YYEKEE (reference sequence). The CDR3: CASSFRDRSAYNEQFF. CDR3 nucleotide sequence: TGTGCCAGCAGCTTTAGGGACAGGTCCGCCTACAATGAGCAGTTCTTC.

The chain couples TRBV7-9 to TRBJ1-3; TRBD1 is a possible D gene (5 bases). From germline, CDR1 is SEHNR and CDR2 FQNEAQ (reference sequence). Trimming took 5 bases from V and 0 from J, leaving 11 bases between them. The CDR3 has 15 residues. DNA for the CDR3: TGTGCCAGCAGCGCAGACAGCCTCTCTGGAAACACCATATATTTT. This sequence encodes CASSADSLSGNTIYF.

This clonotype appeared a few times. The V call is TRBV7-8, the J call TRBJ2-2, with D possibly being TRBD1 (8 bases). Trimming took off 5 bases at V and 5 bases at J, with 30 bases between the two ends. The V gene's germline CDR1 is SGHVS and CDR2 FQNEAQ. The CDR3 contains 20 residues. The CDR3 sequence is CASSLQYLFPTGEGTGELFF. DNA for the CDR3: TGTGCCAGCAGCCTCCAGTACCTCTTCCCGACAGGGGAGGGGACCGGGGAGCTGTTTTTT.

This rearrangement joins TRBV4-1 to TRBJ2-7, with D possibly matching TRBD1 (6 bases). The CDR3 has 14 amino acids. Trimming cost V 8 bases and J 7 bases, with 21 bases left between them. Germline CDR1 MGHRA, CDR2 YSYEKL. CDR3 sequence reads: CASAPVQGPGEQYV. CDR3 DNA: TGCGCCAGCGCCCCCGTGCAGGGGCCCGGAGAGCAGTACGTC.

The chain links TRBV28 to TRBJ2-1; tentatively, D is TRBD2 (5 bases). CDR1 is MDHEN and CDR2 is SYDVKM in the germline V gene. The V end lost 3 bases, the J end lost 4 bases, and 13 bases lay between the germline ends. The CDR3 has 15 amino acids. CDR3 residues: CASSFGGAVYNEQFF. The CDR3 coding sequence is TGTGCCAGCAGTTTTGGAGGAGCGGTATACAATGAGCAGTTCTTC.

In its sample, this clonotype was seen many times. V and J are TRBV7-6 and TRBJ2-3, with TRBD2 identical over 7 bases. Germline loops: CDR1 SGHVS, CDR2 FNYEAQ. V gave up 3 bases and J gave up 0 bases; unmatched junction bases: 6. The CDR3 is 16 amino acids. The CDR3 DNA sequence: TGTGCCAGCAGCTTCCCGACTAGCTCTAGCACAGATACGCAGTATTTT. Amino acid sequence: CASSFPTSSSTDTQYF.

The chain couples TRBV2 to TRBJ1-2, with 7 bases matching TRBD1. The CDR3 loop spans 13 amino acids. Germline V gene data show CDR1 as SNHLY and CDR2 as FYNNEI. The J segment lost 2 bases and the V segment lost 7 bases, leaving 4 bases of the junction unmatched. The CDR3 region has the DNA TGTGCCAGCATCCTGACAGGGAACTATGGCTACACCTTC. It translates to CASILTGNYGYTF.

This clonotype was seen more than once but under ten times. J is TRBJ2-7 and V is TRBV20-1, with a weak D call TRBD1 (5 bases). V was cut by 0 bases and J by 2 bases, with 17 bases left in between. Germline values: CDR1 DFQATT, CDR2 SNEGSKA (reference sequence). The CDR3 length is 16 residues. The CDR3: CSAREIVRTGPYEQYF. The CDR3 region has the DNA TGCAGTGCTAGAGAGATAGTACGTACAGGCCCCTACGAGCAGTACTTC.

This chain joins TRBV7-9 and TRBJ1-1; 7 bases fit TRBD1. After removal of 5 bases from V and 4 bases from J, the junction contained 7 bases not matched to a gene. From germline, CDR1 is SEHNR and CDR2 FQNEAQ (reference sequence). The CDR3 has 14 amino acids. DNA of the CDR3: TGTGCCAGCAGCCCCCCCAGGGGGATCACTGAAGCTTTCTTT. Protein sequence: CASSPPRGITEAFF.

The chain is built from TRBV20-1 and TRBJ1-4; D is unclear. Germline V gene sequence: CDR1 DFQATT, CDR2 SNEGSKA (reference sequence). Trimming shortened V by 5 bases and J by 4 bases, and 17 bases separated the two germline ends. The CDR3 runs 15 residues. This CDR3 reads CSALHPRAINEKLFF. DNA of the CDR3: TGCAGTGCTCTCCACCCGCGGGCGATTAATGAAAAACTGTTTTTT.

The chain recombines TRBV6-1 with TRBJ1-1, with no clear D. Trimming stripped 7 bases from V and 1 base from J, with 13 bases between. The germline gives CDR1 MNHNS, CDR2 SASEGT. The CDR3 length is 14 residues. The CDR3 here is CASKSGGGNTEAFF. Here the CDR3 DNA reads TGTGCCAGCAAATCCGGTGGAGGGAACACTGAAGCTTTCTTT.